These T cell receptor beta chains were read from a single sample in a study of regulatory T cells in long-lasting Graves disease. A single record per CDR3 protein comes from TCRdb applying MiXCR to the multiplex PCR reads. The data hold about 370,000 distinct CDR3 sequences, with roughly 15% observed a single time. The starting material was peripheral blood mononuclear cells (PBMCs), obtained at new diagnosis, from a patient treated with antithyroid drugs. The source of these receptors is a female donor with Graves disease. CDR3s include the opening cysteine and the closing phenylalanine or tryptophan. Fields, in order: V gene, clone size, J gene, D gene, CDR3 DNA, CDR3 protein. The D gene is left open where the match is weak. Some rows mark clone size as missing; the rest say once, few, many or name a class of expanded clone.

>TRBV11-3|.|TRBJ2-7|TRBD1
TGTGCCAGCAGCATGGGACAGGGCAGCTACGAGCAGTACTTC
CASSMGQGSYEQYF
>TRBV28|.|TRBJ1-4|TRBD1
TGTGCCAGCAGTTCACCCCGGGAGGGGGCGCGAGAAAAACTGTTTTTT
CASSSPREGAREKLFF
>TRBV27|many|TRBJ2-7|TRBD1
TGTGCCAGCAGTGAAACAGGGGGATTCTACGAGCAGTACTTC
CASSETGGFYEQYF
>TRBV2|once|TRBJ1-1|.
TGTGCCAGCAGTTACAAAGGTCCCTCAGCCGAAGCTTTCTTT
CASSYKGPSAEAFF
>TRBV30|many|TRBJ2-2|.
TGTGCCTGGAGACAGGACGGGGAGCTGTTTTTT
CAWRQDGELFF
>TRBV20-1|.|TRBJ2-7|TRBD2
TGCAGTGCTAGAGCGGGAGGGTACGAGCAGTACTTC
CSARAGGYEQYF
>TRBV5-6|many|TRBJ1-5|.
TGTGCCAGCAGAGTCATGGGGAGTGGCAATCAGCCCCAGCATTTT
CASRVMGSGNQPQHF
>TRBV6-5|once|TRBJ2-1|TRBD2
TGTGCCAGCAGTTTGGGGACTAGCGGGACTCTGGGCGAGCAGTTCTTC
CASSLGTSGTLGEQFF
>TRBV6-1|many|TRBJ1-1|.
TGTGCCAGCAGCCCATCTCTCACTGAAGCTTTCTTT
CASSPSLTEAFF
>TRBV4-3|many|TRBJ2-7|TRBD2
TGCGCCAGCAGCCAGTTTAGCGGGAGCTCCTACGAGCAGTACTTC
CASSQFSGSSYEQYF
>TRBV10-2|many|TRBJ2-3|.
TGCGCCAGCAGTCCGGACAGAACCACAGATACGCAGTATTTT
CASSPDRTTDTQYF
>TRBV7-2|many|TRBJ2-2|.
TGTGCCAGCAGGGGGTGGGCTGCCAACACCGGGGAGCTGTTTTTT
CASRGWAANTGELFF
>TRBV11-2|.|TRBJ1-3|.
TGTGCCAGCAGCCAAGAGTTGGAAAACTCTGGAAACACCATATATTTT
CASSQELENSGNTIYF
>TRBV2|many|TRBJ2-1|.
TGTGCCAGCAGAGCAGAGACGGTGACGAACAATGAGCAGTTCTTC
CASRAETVTNNEQFF
>TRBV2|many|TRBJ2-7|TRBD1
TGTGCCAGCACCCGATCAGCTCTGGGAAGGACAGGGAGCTCCTACGAGCAGTACTTC
CASTRSALGRTGSSYEQYF
>TRBV10-3|.|TRBJ2-3|.
TGTGCCATCACCGGGGGACAGTCTAGCACAGATACGCAGTATTTT
CAITGGQSSTDTQYF
>TRBV7-6|many|TRBJ2-1|TRBD2
TGTGCCAGCAGCGGGGCGGGAGGGCCCCACAATGAGCAGTTCTTC
CASSGAGGPHNEQFF
>TRBV28|few|TRBJ1-5|.
TGTGCCAGCAGTTTTTTGGGTACGTCTCAGCCCCAGCATTTT
CASSFLGTSQPQHF
>TRBV12-5|many|TRBJ2-5|TRBD1
TGTGCTAGTGGTTCCTCAGGGGGTCAGGAGACCCAGTACTTC
CASGSSGGQETQYF
>TRBV10-3|.|TRBJ1-1|TRBD1
TGTGCCATCAGTGCCGGGACAGGGGCTTCGAACACTGAAGCTTTCTTT
CAISAGTGASNTEAFF
>TRBV5-5|many|TRBJ1-1|.
TGTGCCAGCAGCCCCCTAGGTGGGGACCTGAGCACTGAAGCTTTCTTT
CASSPLGGDLSTEAFF
>TRBV7-9|many|TRBJ2-1|TRBD1
TGTGCCAGCAGCAACCGGGACAGAGCCTACAATGAGCAGTTCTTC
CASSNRDRAYNEQFF
>TRBV14|many|TRBJ1-5|TRBD1
TGTGCCAGCAGCCACGGGACAGTGCAGCCCCAGCATTTT
CASSHGTVQPQHF
>TRBV2|few|TRBJ1-5|.
TGTGCCAGCAGTGCCGACAGTAATCAGCCCCAGCATTTT
CASSADSNQPQHF
>TRBV11-1|once|TRBJ2-3|.
TGTGCCAGCAGCAAGACTCACAGGACAGATACGCAGTATTTT
CASSKTHRTDTQYF
>TRBV20-1|few|TRBJ1-1|.
TGCAGTGCTAGAGACCCAGGGTACACTGAAGCTTTCTTT
CSARDPGYTEAFF
>TRBV7-9|.|TRBJ1-4|.
TGTGCCAGCAGCGACCGGGAACAGGGCACTAATGAAAAACTGTTTTTT
CASSDREQGTNEKLFF
>TRBV27|.|TRBJ1-2|.
TGTGCCAGCAGCCTCCTCGGACATGGCTACACCTTC
CASSLLGHGYTF
>TRBV20-1|many|TRBJ2-1|TRBD1
TGCAGTGCTCACGACGACAGGGGCGACTACAATGAGCAGTTCTTC
CSAHDDRGDYNEQFF
>TRBV6-1|.|TRBJ2-2|.
TGTGCCAGCAGACCCGGGACGGTAAACACCGGGGAGCTGTTTTTT
CASRPGTVNTGELFF
>TRBV28|many|TRBJ1-2|.
TGTGCCAGCAGTTTTGCCCAGTTAGCCTATGGCTACACCTTC
CASSFAQLAYGYTF
>TRBV4-3|many|TRBJ2-1|TRBD2
TGCGCCAGCAGCTACCTGGCGGGAGGAATAAGTGAGCAGTTCTTC
CASSYLAGGISEQFF
>TRBV27|many|TRBJ2-1|.
TGTGCCAGCAGTTTAATTAACGGTGAGCAGTTCTTC
CASSLINGEQFF
>TRBV7-3|once|TRBJ2-2|TRBD1
TGTGCCAGCAGCTCGTCCCGGGACAGGGCGGGAGCCGGGGAGCTGTTTTTT
CASSSSRDRAGAGELFF
>TRBV6-2/TRBV6-3|.|TRBJ2-1|TRBD2
TGTGCCAGCAATCGCGGGACTAGCGGGAGTAATGAGCAGTTCTTC
CASNRGTSGSNEQFF
>TRBV9|many|TRBJ1-2|.
TGTGCCAAAGCGGCTTTCTATGGCTACACCTTC
CAKAAFYGYTF
>TRBV10-3|many|TRBJ1-1|.
TGTGCCATCAGTCGAAACATGAACACTGAAGCTTTCTTT
CAISRNMNTEAFF
>TRBV7-9|.|TRBJ1-1|.
TGTGCCAGCAGCGCCGGATGCGCTTTCTTT
CASSAGCAFF
>TRBV13|many|TRBJ2-7|.
TGTGCCAGCAGCTTAGGCCGGCTTGGCTACGAGCAGTACTTC
CASSLGRLGYEQYF
>TRBV6-5|.|TRBJ1-5|.
TGTGCCAGCAGTTTATCGGGAACTCAGCCCCAGCATTTT
CASSLSGTQPQHF
>TRBV20-1|many|TRBJ2-5|.
TGCAGTGCCCCGACGGTTGACCAAGAGACCCAGTACTTC
CSAPTVDQETQYF
>TRBV20-1|many|TRBJ2-7|.
TGCAGTGCTAGAGGGGGTTTCTCCTACGAGCAGTACTTC
CSARGGFSYEQYF
>TRBV7-9|few|TRBJ2-1|.
TGTGCCAGCAGCTTAGCAGTGGTGAATGAGCAGTTCTTC
CASSLAVVNEQFF
>TRBV3-1|many|TRBJ2-5|.
TGTGCCAGCAGCGCGCTCAGAGAGACCCAGTACTTC
CASSALRETQYF
>TRBV10-3|many|TRBJ1-5|.
TGTGCCATCTCCAGGGGAGGAGGTCAGCCCCAGCATTTT
CAISRGGGQPQHF
>TRBV12-3/TRBV12-4|.|TRBJ2-1|TRBD2
TGTGCCAGCAGTTGGGTACTAGCGGGGGGCCCGAAAAACACCCATAACAATGAGCAGTTCTTC
CASSWVLAGGPKNTHNNEQFF
>TRBV27|many|TRBJ1-5|TRBD1
TGTGCCAGCAGCCTGACAGGGAATAGCAATCAGCCCCAGCATTTT
CASSLTGNSNQPQHF
>TRBV10-3|many|TRBJ1-1|.
TGTGCCATCAGGGCGGGGAACACTGAAGCTTTCTTT
CAIRAGNTEAFF
>TRBV18|few|TRBJ2-2|TRBD2
TGTGCCAGCTCACACGGGGGGGCCGGCACCGGGGAGCTGTTTTTT
CASSHGGAGTGELFF
>TRBV28|many|TRBJ1-5|.
TGTGCCAGCAGTTTGGGTGGGGGCGCACATGTTTACAATCAGCCCCAGCATTTT
CASSLGGGAHVYNQPQHF
>TRBV28|many|TRBJ2-2|.
TGTGCCAGCAGTTCGTACCCCGGACAGAACACCGGGGAGCTGTTTTTT
CASSSYPGQNTGELFF
>TRBV10-1|.|TRBJ2-1|TRBD2
TGCGCCAGCCAAGCGGGAGGAAGTAATGAGCAGTTCTTC
CASQAGGSNEQFF
>TRBV19|many|TRBJ1-2|.
TGTGCCAGTAGCCCCGGGCGGATTTTGTATGGCTACACCTTC
CASSPGRILYGYTF
>TRBV7-9|.|TRBJ1-4|TRBD1
TGTGCCAGCAGTCCCGGGACAGGGGGAATTAATGAAAAACTGTTTTTT
CASSPGTGGINEKLFF